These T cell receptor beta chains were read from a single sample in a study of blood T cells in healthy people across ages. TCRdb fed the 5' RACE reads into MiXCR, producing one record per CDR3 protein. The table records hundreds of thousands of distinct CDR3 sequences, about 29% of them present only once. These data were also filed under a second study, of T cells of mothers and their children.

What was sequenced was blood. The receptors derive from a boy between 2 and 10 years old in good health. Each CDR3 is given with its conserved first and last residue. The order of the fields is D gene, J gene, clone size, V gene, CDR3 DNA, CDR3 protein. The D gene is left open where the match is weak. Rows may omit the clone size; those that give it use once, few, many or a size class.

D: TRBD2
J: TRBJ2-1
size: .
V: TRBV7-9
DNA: TGTGCCTCAAAAGGGGCGGGAGCCCACAATGAGCAGTTCTTC
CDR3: CASKGAGAHNEQFF

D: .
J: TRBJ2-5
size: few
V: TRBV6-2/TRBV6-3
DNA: TGTGCCAGCAGTTACTCGATGGTTCGGACCCAAGAGACCCAGTACTTC
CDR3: CASSYSMVRTQETQYF

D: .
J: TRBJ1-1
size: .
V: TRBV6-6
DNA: TGTGCCAGCAGTTACGGAAGGCCAGGCGCTAACACTGAAGCTTTCTTT
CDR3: CASSYGRPGANTEAFF

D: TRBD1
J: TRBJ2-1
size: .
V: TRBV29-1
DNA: TGCAGCGTCGGACAGGGATCGGGGCAGTTCTTC
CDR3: CSVGQGSGQFF

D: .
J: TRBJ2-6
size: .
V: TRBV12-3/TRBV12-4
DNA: TGTGCCAGCAGTTTCCGGGGGCGAGGGGCCAACGTCCTGACTTTC
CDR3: CASSFRGRGANVLTF

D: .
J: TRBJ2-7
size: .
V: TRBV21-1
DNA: TGTGCCAGCAGCAAAGAAGCCCGAGCGGGAGACGGGGAGCAGTACTTC
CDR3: CASSKEARAGDGEQYF

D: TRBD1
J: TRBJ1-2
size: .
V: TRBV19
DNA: TGTGCCAGTAGTATCCGACGACCGACAGGGAATGGCTACACCTTC
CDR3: CASSIRRPTGNGYTF

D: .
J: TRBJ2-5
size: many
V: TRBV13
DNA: TGTGCCAGCAGCCCAACTCCTCGAGAGACCCAGTACTTC
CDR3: CASSPTPRETQYF

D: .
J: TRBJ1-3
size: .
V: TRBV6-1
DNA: TGTGCCAGCAGATCGGGAGGGCGGCTCTCTGGAAACACCATATATTTT
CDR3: CASRSGGRLSGNTIYF

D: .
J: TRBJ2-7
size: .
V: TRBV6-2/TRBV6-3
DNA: TGTGCCAGCAGTAACAACCGGGGTTCCTACGAGCAGTACTTC
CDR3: CASSNNRGSYEQYF

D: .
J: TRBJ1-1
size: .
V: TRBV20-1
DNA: TGCAGTGCTAGCAGCGGACAGAAGCACGACACTGAAGCTTTCTTT
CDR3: CSASSGQKHDTEAFF

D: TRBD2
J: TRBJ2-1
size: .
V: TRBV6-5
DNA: TGTGCCAGCAGCTTGTTGGGGACTAGAAACAATGAGCAGTTCTTC
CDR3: CASSLLGTRNNEQFF

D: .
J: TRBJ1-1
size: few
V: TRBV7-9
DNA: TGTGCCAGCAGCTTACCCCGGGACGGGGTCACTGAAGCTTTCTTT
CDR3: CASSLPRDGVTEAFF

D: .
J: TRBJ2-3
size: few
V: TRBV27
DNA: TGTGCCAGCAGTTTATCGATCCCACGGGAATATCACTCAGATACGCAGTATTTT
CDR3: CASSLSIPREYHSDTQYF

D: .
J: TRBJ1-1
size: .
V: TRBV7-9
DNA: TGTGCCAGCAGCACCAGACGCCCGGGACGGCTGAACACTGAAGCTTTCTTT
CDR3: CASSTRRPGRLNTEAFF

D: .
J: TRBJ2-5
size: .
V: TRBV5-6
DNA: TGTGCCAGCAGCTTGGTTGGCAGAGTAACGCGGTACTTC
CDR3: CASSLVGRVTRYF

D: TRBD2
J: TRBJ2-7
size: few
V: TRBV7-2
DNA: TGTGCCAGCAGCTTGAAGACTAGCGGCTACGAGCAGTACTTC
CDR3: CASSLKTSGYEQYF

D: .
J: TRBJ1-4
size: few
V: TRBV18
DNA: TGTGCCAGCTCACCAGGGGTTGAAGAAAAACTGTTTTTT
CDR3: CASSPGVEEKLFF

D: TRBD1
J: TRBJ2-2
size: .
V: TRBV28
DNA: TGTGCCAGCAGCCACAGGGGGACCGGGGAGCTGTTTTTT
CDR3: CASSHRGTGELFF

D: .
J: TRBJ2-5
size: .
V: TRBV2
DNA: TGTGCCAGCAGTGCAGGGGGGGCGCGGGAGACCCAGTACTTC
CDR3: CASSAGGARETQYF

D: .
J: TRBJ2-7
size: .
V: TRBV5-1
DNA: TGCGCCAGCAGCTTGGGGACAAAAAGCTCCTACGAGCAGTACTTC
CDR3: CASSLGTKSSYEQYF

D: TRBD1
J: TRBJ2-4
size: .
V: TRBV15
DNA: TGTGCCACCAGCAGAGATCGAACAGGGGACAGAGCCAAAAACATTCAGTACTTC
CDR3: CATSRDRTGDRAKNIQYF

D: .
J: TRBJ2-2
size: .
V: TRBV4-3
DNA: TGCGCCAGCAGCTCCGAGGGGAATAGAGCCGGGGAGCTGTTTTTT
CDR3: CASSSEGNRAGELFF

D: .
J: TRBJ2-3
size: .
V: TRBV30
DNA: TGTGCCTGGAGTGGGGCTGGGTACCGAGATACGCAGTATTTT
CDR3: CAWSGAGYRDTQYF

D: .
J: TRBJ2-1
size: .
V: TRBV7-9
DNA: TGTGCCAGCAGGTCTACAGGGAATGAGCAGTTCTTC
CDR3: CASRSTGNEQFF

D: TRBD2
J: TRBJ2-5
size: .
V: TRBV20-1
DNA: TGCAGTCTTCAAGGGAGGGCGGAGCAAGAGACCCAGTACTTC
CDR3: CSLQGRAEQETQYF

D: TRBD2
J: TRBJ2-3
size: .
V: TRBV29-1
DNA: TGCAGCGCCAAACCGGGACTAGCCATTAACCCCGGCGATACGCAGTATTTT
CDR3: CSAKPGLAINPGDTQYF

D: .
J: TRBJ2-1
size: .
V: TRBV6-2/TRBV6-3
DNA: TGTGCCAGCAAAAAACGCCAGGAATACAATGAGCAGTTCTTC
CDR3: CASKKRQEYNEQFF